This entry describes one TCR beta chain. Its cognate antigen is unknown. This sample was taken from a study of somatic mutations in cytotoxic T cells in rheumatoid arthritis. Per germline, CDR1 WNHNN and CDR2 SYGVQD (reference sequence). V lost 6 bases and J 6 bases, leaving 15 bases between the germline ends. This CDR3 is 13 amino acids long. Assay: immunoSEQ multiplex PCR; the TCRdb copy retains only in-frame clones and omits some. The table records roughly 2,300 clones, about 83% of them present only once. Study results and limitations: No age-related increase in CD8+ clonality was seen in healthy controls, but one was seen in rheumatoid arthritis patients. Antigen specificity of the expanded CD8+ clones was not determined.

This clonotype was sampled from an adult with rheumatoid arthritis. Material: CD8+ T cells sorted from blood. This rearrangement joins TRBV10-1 to TRBJ2-7; D uncertain. CDR3 residues: CASSSGLVSEQYF. CDR3 bases: TGCGCCAGCAGCTCAGGATTAGTGTCCGAGCAGTACTTC.